These T cell receptor beta chains were read from a single sample in a study of T cells in narcolepsy. The protocol was immunoSEQ multiplex PCR, while the TCRdb copy is restricted to in-frame clones and leaves out a portion. The sample has tens of thousands of clones; roughly 80% are singletons. Sequencing was done on a sample of CD45RA- memory CD4+ T cells from PBMCs. The receptors stem from a human donor with narcolepsy. Each CDR3 is given with its conserved first and last residue. D genes are given only for firm matches. For some rows the clone size is stated as once, few or many, or as a class when expanded; others skip it.

clone_size	j_call	d_call	cdr3_length	v_call	cdr3_aa	cdr3_nt
.	TRBJ2-3	TRBD2	16	TRBV27	CASSSPRTSGRDTQYF	TGTGCCAGCAGTTCCCCCCGGACTAGCGGGAGGGATACGCAGTATTTT
.	TRBJ1-2	TRBD1	12	TRBV15	CATSSHRGGYTF	TGTGCCACCAGCAGCCACAGGGGTGGCTACACCTTC
once	TRBJ2-1	.	14	TRBV14	CASSPRQSYNEQFF	TGTGCCAGCAGCCCCCGACAGTCCTACAATGAGCAGTTCTTC
.	TRBJ1-2	.	15	TRBV6-5	CASSYSGGTTYGYTF	TGTGCCAGCAGTTACTCGGGGGGCACTACCTATGGCTACACCTTC
.	TRBJ1-3	.	13	TRBV7-9	CASSPASGNTIYF	TGTGCCAGCAGTCCCGCATCTGGAAACACCATATATTTT
.	TRBJ1-5	.	13	TRBV30	CAWSSTRGQPQHF	TGTGCCTGGAGTTCAACGAGGGGTCAGCCCCAGCATTTT
few	TRBJ2-7	TRBD1	18	TRBV5-1	CASSLAADRVRLGYEQYF	TGCGCCAGCAGCTTGGCCGCGGACAGGGTCAGGTTGGGCTACGAGCAGTACTTC
few	TRBJ2-3	.	13	TRBV6-5	CASSDSTGDTQYF	TGTGCCAGCAGTGATTCGACCGGAGATACGCAGTATTTT
.	TRBJ1-2	TRBD1	13	TRBV29-1	CSVATSGQGAVTF	TGCAGCGTCGCTACTTCGGGACAGGGGGCCGTCACCTTC
.	TRBJ1-1	TRBD1	15	TRBV5-1	CASSLAGTGNTEAFF	TGCGCCAGCAGCTTGGCCGGGACAGGGAACACTGAAGCTTTCTTT
.	TRBJ1-1	TRBD1	15	TRBV15	CATSRAGTGDTEAFF	TGTGCCACCAGCAGAGCCGGGACAGGGGACACTGAAGCTTTCTTT
.	TRBJ1-1	.	14	TRBV27	CASSYSGARTEAFF	TGTGCCAGCAGTTATTCAGGGGCGCGAACTGAAGCTTTCTTT
.	TRBJ1-1	.	12	TRBV6-1	CATSEGRTEAFF	TGTGCCACCTCCGAAGGAAGAACTGAAGCTTTCTTT
.	TRBJ2-7	TRBD2	14	TRBV19	CASSSLAGVYEQYF	TGTGCCAGTAGTAGTCTAGCGGGCGTCTACGAGCAGTACTTC
few	TRBJ1-2	.	13	TRBV5-6	CASSTGTSYGYTF	TGTGCCAGCAGCACTGGGACAAGCTATGGCTACACCTTC
few	TRBJ1-1	.	13	TRBV6-1	CASSETANTEAFF	TGTGCCAGCAGTGAAACGGCGAACACTGAAGCTTTCTTT
.	TRBJ2-5	.	13	TRBV7-2	CASSFSQQETQYF	TGTGCCAGCAGCTTCTCACAGCAAGAGACCCAGTACTTC
.	TRBJ2-4	TRBD1	13	TRBV29-1	CSVYGTVENIQYF	TGCAGCGTGTACGGGACAGTTGAAAACATTCAGTACTTC
.	TRBJ1-1	.	15	TRBV5-6	CASSPSDRPNTEAFF	TGTGCCAGCAGCCCCTCCGACAGACCGAACACTGAAGCTTTCTTT
.	TRBJ2-3	.	13	TRBV29-1	CSVPRRNTDTQYF	TGCAGCGTACCAAGGCGCAACACAGATACGCAGTATTTT
.	TRBJ2-5	TRBD1	14	TRBV6-6	CASSKDRGQETQYF	TGTGCCAGCAGCAAGGACAGGGGACAAGAGACCCAGTACTTC
once	TRBJ1-1	.	14	TRBV11-3	CASQNSDADTEAFF	TGTGCCAGTCAGAACTCGGACGCGGACACTGAAGCTTTCTTT
.	TRBJ2-3	.	14	TRBV29-1	CSVEGGYGTDTQYF	TGCAGCGTGGAAGGGGGTTACGGCACAGATACGCAGTATTTT
.	TRBJ2-1	.	15	TRBV19	CASSIAGSSYNEQFF	TGTGCCAGTAGTATCGCGGGGAGCTCCTACAATGAGCAGTTCTTC
.	TRBJ2-3	.	15	TRBV19	CASSVKSGSTDTQYF	TGTGCCAGTAGTGTCAAAAGCGGGAGCACAGATACGCAGTATTTT
.	TRBJ2-2	.	15	TRBV5-1	CASSSTVSNTGELFF	TGCGCCAGCAGCTCGACAGTATCGAACACCGGGGAGCTGTTTTTT
.	TRBJ2-5	.	14	TRBV5-4	CASSSPGVGQTQYF	TGTGCCAGCAGCTCTCCGGGGGTAGGGCAGACCCAGTACTTC
.	TRBJ2-1	.	16	TRBV9	CASSVVGSGSYNEQFF	TGTGCCAGCAGCGTAGTGGGGAGCGGTTCTTACAATGAGCAGTTCTTC
.	TRBJ1-3	TRBD1	13	TRBV29-1	CSAGTGSGNTIYF	TGCAGCGCCGGGACAGGCTCTGGAAACACCATATATTTT
.	TRBJ1-1	TRBD1	13	TRBV19	CASSTQGGTEAFF	TGTGCCAGTAGCACACAGGGGGGCACTGAAGCTTTCTTT
once	TRBJ1-3	.	15	TRBV4-1	CASSQAPGEENTIYF	TGCGCCAGCAGCCAAGCCCCAGGGGAGGAAAACACCATATATTTT
once	TRBJ1-1	TRBD1	16	TRBV6-6	CASRSTGGAWNSEAFF	TGTGCCAGCAGGTCGACAGGGGGCGCATGGAACTCTGAAGCTTTCTTT
.	TRBJ1-2	.	16	TRBV7-2	CASSLQRVTGREGYTF	TGTGCCAGCAGCTTACAGCGAGTAACAGGGAGGGAAGGCTACACCTTC
.	TRBJ1-2	.	14	TRBV5-1	CASGRTTGQGGYTF	TGCGCCAGCGGCCGGACTACAGGGCAGGGTGGCTACACCTTC
.	TRBJ2-2	.	14	TRBV6-4	CASSAGTSTGELFF	TGTGCCAGCAGTGCCGGGACTTCCACCGGGGAGCTGTTTTTT
.	TRBJ2-5	TRBD1	15	TRBV28	CASSHGGQGGETQYF	TGTGCCAGCAGTCATGGGGGACAGGGGGGAGAGACCCAGTACTTC
.	TRBJ1-3	.	14	TRBV6-1	CASSEASSGNTIYF	TGTGCCAGCAGTGAAGCTTCCTCTGGAAACACCATATATTTT
.	TRBJ2-3	TRBD2	16	TRBV7-3	CASSLGPRGAGDTQYF	TGTGCCAGCAGCCTAGGTCCGCGGGGGGCGGGAGATACGCAGTATTTT
.	TRBJ2-2	TRBD1	15	TRBV5-6	CASSPLTGADGELFF	TGTGCCAGCAGTCCACTTACAGGGGCCGACGGGGAGCTGTTTTTT
.	TRBJ2-5	TRBD1	14	TRBV19	CASSIWTGDETQYF	TGTGCCAGTAGTATTTGGACAGGGGATGAGACCCAGTACTTC
once	TRBJ1-5	.	18	TRBV28	CASSLPGGTGQNNQPQHF	TGTGCCAGCAGTTTACCGGGAGGGACTGGACAGAACAATCAGCCCCAGCATTTT